Here is one T cell receptor (beta chain) with its context. No cognate antigen has been identified for it. Nothing much larger sits one base from this clone, and base qualities are not available. The sample comes from a study of blood T cell repertoires in COVID-19 (dated by TCRdb to 2019 to 2021). Concerning the study at large: Samples from collaborators originated in the United States, Italy and Spain and spanned both the acute and convalescent phases of COVID-19. The samples were drawn from two sources: the first 160 participants of the ongoing ImmuneRACE study, and fewer than 1,500 subjects contributed by 6 global collaborators. Where available, HLA class I and class II types were taken from metadata supplied by the sample provider and were not determined by assay-based typing. The material from the prospective study consisted of cDNA or gDNA derived from T cells, B-cell-depleted T cells, or PBMCs. Subjects who had been exposed to COVID-19, were actively infected with it, or had recovered from it provided the deeply sampled blood TCRbeta repertoires that made up the dataset. The repertoires were made available in a free public database intended to serve as a resource for research on the immune response to SARS-CoV-2. Nearly every sample came with metadata listing a de-identified subject ID, COVID-19 status, age in years and sex.

The CDR1 and CDR2 encoded by the germline V gene are MNHEY and SVGEGT. Deletion took 2 bases off V and 2 bases off J, with a span of 6 bases between the germline ends. The CDR3 numbers 13 residues from cysteine through phenylalanine. Just the 39-base CDR3 DNA is kept, in frame starting at base 1. Enrolling through a virtual design, the prospective study's participants ranged in age from roughly 18 to 90 years and lived across approximately 25 United States geographic areas. In the prospective study, participants were assigned to cohorts based on the clinical history participants reported in a screening survey and a study questionnaire. Recovered participants in ImmuneRACE Cohort 3 were defined as having two consecutive negative NP/OP PCR tests, clearance from a healthcare professional, or resolution of symptoms. In the prospective study, whole blood, serum and a nasopharyngeal or oropharyngeal swab were collected from each participant by mobile phlebotomists. Additional blood draws and questionnaires over an approximately two-month period could optionally be provided by prospective study participants. Before DNA extraction, blood samples from the prospective study were shipped at room temperature or frozen.

The immunoSEQ Assay, a bias-controlled multiplex PCR, was used to amplify TCRbeta CDR3 regions from genomic DNA. As for the authors' bioinformatics: The number of nucleated cells in each sample was estimated from the amplification of reference gene primers within the assay. Sequence reads were collapsed and filtered to measure the absolute abundance of every unique TCRbeta CDR3 rearrangement. For each sample, productive Simpson clonality was calculated as the square root of Simpson's diversity index across productive rearrangements. The immuneACCESS repertoire file appears here via TCRdb, limited to in-frame rearrangements. These files lack a portion of the clones; in checked studies, under half of the deficit traces to unresolved V genes, and the cause of the others is not known. From that table come the V and J calls and clone size; the DNA was used to work out D and trimming. The sample table shows about 340,000 clones, and roughly 90% are seen once. Roughly 18% of the sample comes from the top ten.

The investigation overall reported the following: The quantity of clinical and demographic metadata differed by source and by participant and was supplied without curation.

This TCR was sampled from a woman aged 30 to 39 who had recovered from COVID-19. The V and J genes are TRBV6-2 or TRBV6-3 and TRBJ1-2, with the D gene uncertain. The sequencing input was PBMCs or T cells enriched from blood (not recorded which). The bases read TGTGCCAGCAGTTACCCACAGAACTATGGCTACACCTTC. Its coded protein is CASSYPQNYGYTF.